This entry lists 8 T cell receptor beta chains sequenced from one sample in a study of blood T cell repertoires in COVID-19. Generated by immunoSEQ multiplex PCR, the TCRdb table keeps only in-frame clones and is missing some. Of some 240,000 clones in the sample, about four fifths were seen once. Sequenced material: peripheral blood. Receptors originate from a woman older than 75 with acute or convalescent COVID-19.

The chain links TRBV28 to TRBJ1-1; TRBD1 matches at 7 bases. Germline V gene data show CDR1 as MDHEN and CDR2 as SYDVKM. The CDR3 spans 14 residues. Germline trimming cut 3 bases from V and 1 base from J; bases unmatched to any gene: 2. Here the CDR3 reads CASSFRGRNTEAFF. In DNA, the CDR3 is TGTGCCAGCAGTTTCAGGGGGAGGAACACTGAAGCTTTCTTT.

V and J are TRBV6-5 and TRBJ2-7; 8 bases agree with TRBD1. Germline values: CDR1 MNHEY, CDR2 SVGAGI. The CDR3 extends over 13 amino acids. J lost 3 bases, V lost 10 bases, and 8 bases had no gene match. This CDR3 is CATQGQGGYEQYF. CDR3 nucleotides: TGTGCCACCCAAGGACAGGGTGGCTACGAGCAGTACTTC.

The genes are TRBV28 and TRBJ1-5; tentative D call: TRBD1 (6 bases). Trimming removed 6 bases at V and 1 base at J, with 10 bases between. Germline assignment: CDR1 MDHEN and CDR2 SYDVKM. This CDR3 has 14 amino acids. This CDR3 reads CASRRGGSNQPQHF. CDR3 bases: TGTGCCAGCAGAAGGGGGGGAAGCAATCAGCCCCAGCATTTT.

The CDR3 DNA is TGTGCCAGCAGCTCCTATGGCGAGCAGTACTTC. Encoded protein: CASSSYGEQYF. The chain links TRBV5-5 to TRBJ2-7; D unclear. This CDR3 is 11 amino acids long. Germline CDR1 is SGHKS and CDR2 is YYEKEE (reference sequence). Trimming left V 3 bases short and J 6 bases short, with 7 bases between.

This chain joins TRBV7-9 and TRBJ1-1, with TRBD1 matching over 7 bases. CDR1 SEHNR and CDR2 FQNEAQ come from the germline V gene (reference sequence). CDR3 length: 18 residues. J was trimmed by 0 bases and V by 0 bases; bases with no gene match: 10. CDR3 nucleotide sequence: TGTGCCAGCAGCTTAGCGCATCCGGGACAGCAGATGAACACTGAAGCTTTCTTT. Translated, it gives CASSLAHPGQQMNTEAFF. The full variable domain, completed using reference TRBV7-9 and TRBJ1-1, is DTGVSQNPRHKITKRGQNVTFRCDPISEHNRLYWYRQTLGQGPEFLTYFQNEAQLEKSRLLSDRFSAERPKGSFSTLEIQRTEQGDSAMYLCASSLAHPGQQMNTEAFFGQGTRLTVV.

The genes are TRBV30 and TRBJ1-2; D possibly corresponds to TRBD1 (6 bases). The V gene lost 3 bases and the J gene lost 7 bases, with 21 bases spanning the gap. Germline V gene sequence: CDR1 GTSNPN, CDR2 SVGIG (reference sequence). The CDR3 has 15 amino acids. The CDR3 DNA reads as TGTGCCTGGAGAGAACCGGGACAACCACGCTCTGGCTACACCTTC. Its translation: CAWREPGQPRSGYTF.

CDR3 sequence: CASVGGARAFF. The CDR3, as DNA: TGTGCCAGCGTTGGGGGGGCTAGGGCTTTCTTT. The chain uses TRBV21-1 and TRBJ1-1. TRBV21-1 is assigned pseudogene status. This CDR3 is built from 11 residues.

The chain employs TRBV6-5 and TRBJ2-1; perhaps TRBD2 as D (6 bases). This CDR3 spans 14 amino acids. The germline CDR1 and CDR2 sequences are MNHEY and SVGAGI. V was shortened by 7 bases and J by 7 bases, with 17 bases between the two germline ends. CDR3 residues: CASTRGASSNEQFF. The CDR3 DNA sequence: TGTGCCAGCACCCGCGGGGCGTCCTCGAATGAGCAGTTCTTC.